The 25 T cell receptor beta chains in this list originate from one sample, sequenced in a study of T cell therapy after organ transplantation (dated by TCRdb to between 2018 and 2020). For these receptors, no antigen is known. To prepare the library, the immunoSEQ multiplex PCR assay was applied. What TCRdb holds here is the immuneACCESS table cut down to in-frame rearrangements. Part of the clones is not present; checked against another copy, under half of the missing clones reflect an unresolved V gene, and the others are unexplained. In this sample the table shows about 48,000 clones, 94% of which occur a single time. The ten largest clones add up to 3% to 3.5% of the sample. The time point label corresponds to: before start of T cell therapy. The material was CD8+ T cells from blood, obtained before autologous CMV-specific T cell therapy. These receptors were collected from a human patient who had received a solid organ transplant and had CMV disease.

This clone was observed a single time. This chain links TRBV11-2 with TRBJ1-1; D is undetermined. The germline V gene encodes CDR1 SGHAT and CDR2 FQNNGV. The V and J ends lost 1 base and 5 bases respectively, with 11 bases between them. This CDR3 is built from 14 residues. The CDR3 here is CASSLGPAGTEAFF. The CDR3 DNA reads TGTGCCAGCAGCTTAGGCCCCGCGGGGACTGAAGCTTTCTTT. Full variable domain (outside the CDR3, taken from reference TRBV11-2 and TRBJ1-1): EAGVAQSPRYKIIEKRQSVAFWCNPISGHATLYWYQQILGQGPKLLIQFQNNGVVDDSQLPKDRFSAERLKGVDSTLKIQPAKLEDSAVYLCASSLGPAGTEAFFGQGTRLTVV.

This clone was observed a single time. The chain couples TRBV13 to TRBJ2-7; tentatively, D is TRBD1 (6 bases). Germline V CDR1 and CDR2: PRHDT, FYEKMQ (reference sequence). This CDR3 is built from 14 residues. The V and J ends lost 5 bases and 2 bases respectively, with 13 bases between them. CDR3 sequence reads: CASSPGQGPYEQYF. CDR3 nucleotides: TGTGCCAGCAGCCCCGGCCAGGGGCCCTACGAGCAGTACTTC.

The chain joins TRBV11-2 to TRBJ2-7; perhaps D is TRBD1 or TRBD2 (6 bases each). The V gene lost 5 bases and the J gene lost 5 bases, with 19 bases spanning the gap. Germline V CDR1 and CDR2: SGHAT, FQNNGV. The CDR3 sequence is 15 residues long. The CDR3 bases are TGTGCCAGCAGCGGAGGGACACCCCGGGACCACGAGCAGTACTTC. It specifies CASSGGTPRDHEQYF. The full variable domain, its missing parts supplied by reference TRBV11-2 and TRBJ2-7, is EAGVAQSPRYKIIEKRQSVAFWCNPISGHATLYWYQQILGQGPKLLIQFQNNGVVDDSQLPKDRFSAERLKGVDSTLKIQPAKLEDSAVYLCASSGGTPRDHEQYFGPGTRLTVT.

The J gene is TRBJ2-3, the V gene TRBV9; a possible D gene is TRBD1 (6 bases). The V gene lost 4 bases and the J gene lost 0 bases, with 15 bases spanning the gap. The germline gives CDR1 SGDLS, CDR2 YYNGEE. The CDR3 has 16 amino acids. The CDR3 loop is CASSMDTGKSTDTQYF. CDR3 in DNA: TGTGCCAGCAGCATGGATACAGGGAAAAGCACAGATACGCAGTATTTT.

This chain joins TRBV15 and TRBJ2-7; D may be TRBD2 (6 bases). Germline CDR1 LNHNV, CDR2 YYDKDF (reference sequence). The CDR3 sequence is 16 residues long. Trimming removed 0 bases from V and 3 bases from J, with 15 bases in between. CDR3 loop: CATSRDPRLERYEQYF. For the CDR3, the DNA is TGTGCCACCAGCAGAGACCCCCGACTAGAACGCTACGAGCAGTACTTC.

This clone came up once. The chain has TRBV18 and TRBJ2-7, with TRBD1 matching 10 bases. Germline assignment: CDR1 KGHSH and CDR2 LQKENI. The CDR3 is 16 residues long. Germline trimming cut 1 base from V and 5 bases from J; bases unmatched to any gene: 8. This CDR3 is CASSPLRTGGLDEQYF. CDR3 DNA: TGTGCCAGCTCACCACTCCGGACAGGGGGTCTCGACGAGCAGTACTTC.

The chain employs TRBV27 and TRBJ1-4; no reliable D call. The CDR3 extends over 15 amino acids. Germline CDR1 reads MNHEY; CDR2 reads SMNVEV (reference sequence). Trimming shortened V by 6 bases and J by 7 bases, and 18 bases separated the two germline ends. Written as DNA, the CDR3 is TGTGCCAGCAGCTGGGGTGGGCTGAAGGGTGAAAAACTGTTTTTT. It yields the protein CASSWGGLKGEKLFF. Drawing the rest from reference TRBV27 and TRBJ1-4, the complete variable domain is EAQVTQNPRYLITVTGKKLTVTCSQNMNHEYMSWYRQDPGLGLRQIYYSMNVEVTDKGDVPEGYKVSRKEKRNFPLILESPSPNQTSLYFCASSWGGLKGEKLFFGSGTQLSVL.

J is TRBJ1-5 and V is TRBV5-6, with D hard to call. Between the trimmed V and J ends, which lost 3 bases and 6 bases, there was a span of 16 bases. Looked up from germline, CDR1 is SGHDT and CDR2 is YYEEEE. This CDR3 comprises 15 residues. CDR3 sequence: CASSSGGWVRQPQHF. The CDR3 DNA is TGTGCCAGCAGCTCCGGAGGGTGGGTTCGTCAGCCCCAGCATTTT.

The chain recombines TRBV28 with TRBJ1-6, with a weak D call TRBD1 (6 bases). The ends were cut back, 5 bases at V and 4 bases at J, with 12 bases in the middle. Germline CDR1 is MDHEN and CDR2 is SYDVKM. CDR3 length equals 15 residues. DNA of the CDR3: TGTGCCAGCAGTGGATGGACAGAATATAATTCACCCCTCCACTTT. Amino acid sequence: CASSGWTEYNSPLHF.

The chain uses TRBV14 and TRBJ2-7; TRBD2 might be the D (6 bases). The CDR3 contains 14 residues. Trimming removed 0 bases at V and 4 bases at J, with 10 bases between. Germline loops: CDR1 SGHDN, CDR2 FVKESK. The CDR3 region is CASSQDGSWYEQYF. For the CDR3, the DNA is TGTGCCAGCAGCCAAGACGGGAGTTGGTACGAGCAGTACTTC. Variable domain in full (rest from reference TRBV14 and TRBJ2-7): EAGVTQFPSHSVIEKGQTVTLRCDPISGHDNLYWYRRVMGKEIKFLLHFVKESKQDESGMPNNRFLAERTGGTYSTLKVQPAELEDSGVYFCASSQDGSWYEQYFGPGTRLTVT.

This chain joins TRBV19 and TRBJ2-1; weak D call: TRBD2 (6 bases). V lost 2 bases and J lost 5, with 10 bases in between. In germline, CDR1 is LNHDA, CDR2 SQIVND (reference sequence). The CDR3 extends over 14 amino acids. In DNA, the CDR3 is TGTGCCAGTAGTATACTAGCGCCTCACAATGAGCAGTTCTTC. Translated: CASSILAPHNEQFF.

V is TRBV27 and J is TRBJ1-2, with TRBD1 matching 7 bases. Germline CDR1 reads MNHEY; CDR2 reads SMNVEV (reference sequence). This CDR3 has 14 amino acids. Trimming cost V 6 bases and J 5 bases; bases outside gene matches: 9. The CDR3 region has the DNA TGTGCCAGCAGCCCATTAGGGGGCGCGTATGGCTACACCTTC. Translated, it gives CASSPLGGAYGYTF.

This clone was observed a handful of times. V and J are TRBV10-1 and TRBJ2-6; D is unclear. The CDR3 sequence is 11 residues long. Germline CDR1 reads WNHNN; CDR2 reads SYGVQD (reference sequence). CDR3 coding DNA: TGCGCACAAAGTCGGGCCAACGTCCTGACTTTC. It is translated as CAQSRANVLTF.

A note on this clone: In the same sample, other DNA sequences code for this CDR3. The V call is TRBV5-6, the J call TRBJ1-5; D is uncertain. The germline gives CDR1 SGHDT, CDR2 YYEEEE. V was clipped by 4 bases and J by 4 bases, with 9 bases between them. The CDR3 covers 13 residues. The CDR3 reads CASSMKSNQPQHF. The DNA for the CDR3 is TGTGCCAGCAGCATGAAAAGTAATCAGCCCCAGCATTTT.

The J gene is TRBJ2-7, the V gene TRBV6-6; possible D gene TRBD1, 6 bases. CDR1 MNHNY and CDR2 SVGAGI come from the germline V gene (reference sequence). This CDR3 comprises 16 residues. The V end was cut by 6 bases, the J end by 3 bases, with 21 bases between. The CDR3 loop reads CASSLLDSPSGYEQYF. As DNA, the CDR3 is TGTGCCAGCAGCCTACTGGACAGCCCAAGTGGCTACGAGCAGTACTTC.

This rearrangement joins TRBV7-6 to TRBJ1-4, with D unresolved. The germline V gene encodes CDR1 SGHVS and CDR2 FNYEAQ. CDR3 size: 15 residues. The germline V and J ends were trimmed by 2 bases and 8 bases, with 15 bases remaining between them. The CDR3 protein is CASSLFSGGNEKLFF. CDR3 DNA: TGTGCCAGCAGCTTATTCAGCGGAGGGAACGAAAAACTGTTTTTT. The full variable domain, its missing parts supplied by reference TRBV7-6 and TRBJ1-4, is GAGVSQSPRYKVTKRGQDVALRCDPISGHVSLYWYRQALGQGPEFLTYFNYEAQQDKSGLPNDRFSAERPEGSISTLTIQRTEQRDSAMYRCASSLFSGGNEKLFFGSGTQLSVL.

This sequence joins TRBV27 and TRBJ2-1; TRBD1 is a possible D gene (6 bases). V was pared by 6 bases and J by 6 bases, with 9 bases between. This CDR3 is built from 12 residues. CDR1 MNHEY and CDR2 SMNVEV come from the germline V gene (reference sequence). CDR3 loop: CASSDRSNEQFF. The CDR3 DNA sequence: TGTGCCAGCAGCGACAGGTCCAATGAGCAGTTCTTC.

The V call is TRBV9, the J call TRBJ1-3, with a possible D match to TRBD1 (5 bases). CDR3 length: 15 residues. The germline CDR1 and CDR2 sequences are SGDLS and YYNGEE. Trimming removed 0 bases from V and 0 bases from J, with 7 bases in between. The CDR3 loop reads CASSVGGGSGNTIYF. The CDR3 region has the DNA TGTGCCAGCAGCGTAGGCGGGGGCTCTGGAAACACCATATATTTT.

V and J are TRBV9 and TRBJ2-3, with D tentatively TRBD2 (5 bases). Germline lookup yields CDR1 SGDLS and CDR2 YYNGEE. The CDR3 loop spans 15 amino acids. Trimming left V 0 bases short and J 1 base short, with 9 bases between. The CDR3 reads CASSVGVSGTDTQYF. CDR3 nucleotide sequence: TGTGCCAGCAGCGTAGGGGTTAGCGGCACAGATACGCAGTATTTT.

V usage is TRBV11-3 and J usage is TRBJ2-7; D may be TRBD2 (7 bases). V shed 5 bases and J shed 4 bases, with 15 bases lying between them. This CDR3 has 14 amino acids. Germline lookup yields CDR1 SGHNT and CDR2 YENEEA. The CDR3: CASSKTGGGYEQYF. The CDR3 DNA reads as TGTGCCAGCAGCAAGACGGGGGGCGGTTACGAGCAGTACTTC.

The chain joins TRBV6-5 to TRBJ2-7; D might be TRBD1 or TRBD2, each matching 5 bases. With 2 bases removed from V and 4 bases from J, the gap between germline ends came to 15 bases. Per the germline V gene, CDR1 is MNHEY and CDR2 is SVGAGI. CDR3 length equals 15 residues. Here the CDR3 reads CASSYGAPGGYEQYF. DNA for the CDR3: TGTGCCAGCAGTTACGGGGCCCCGGGCGGGTACGAGCAGTACTTC.

J is TRBJ2-3 and V is TRBV5-4, with D unclear. Trimming removed 0 bases from V and 6 bases from J, with 17 bases in between. The CDR3 totals 16 residues. From germline, CDR1 is SGHNT and CDR2 YYREEE (reference sequence). This CDR3 is CASSLDGSPYEDTQYF. The DNA of the CDR3 is TGTGCCAGCAGCTTGGATGGTAGCCCCTACGAGGATACGCAGTATTTT.

The genes are TRBV6-4 and TRBJ2-4, with D possibly TRBD2 on 5 matching bases. The V end was cut by 4 bases, the J end by 3 bases, with 13 bases between. Germline V gene data show CDR1 as MRHNA and CDR2 as SNTAGT. This CDR3 is 15 amino acids long. The CDR3 region is CASSASSAGKNIQYF. The CDR3 coding sequence is TGTGCCAGCAGTGCCTCCTCGGCGGGCAAAAACATTCAGTACTTC.

The chain recombines TRBV11-2 with TRBJ1-1; tentatively, D is TRBD1 (6 bases). The CDR3 loop spans 13 amino acids. Germline V CDR1 and CDR2: SGHAT, FQNNGV. V gave up 2 bases and J gave up 6 bases, with 10 bases separating them. In DNA, the CDR3 is TGTGCCAGCAGCTTACCCGACAGGCCTGAAGCTTTCTTT. Amino acids: CASSLPDRPEAFF.

V is TRBV6-1 and J is TRBJ2-3, with 8 bases lining up with TRBD2. Germline assignment: CDR1 MNHNS and CDR2 SASEGT. This CDR3 has 15 amino acids. V lost 3 bases and J lost 3; bases outside the gene matches: 5. Here the CDR3 DNA reads TGTGCCAGCAGTGACCGGACTAGCTGGACAGATACGCAGTATTTT. Translation gives CASSDRTSWTDTQYF.